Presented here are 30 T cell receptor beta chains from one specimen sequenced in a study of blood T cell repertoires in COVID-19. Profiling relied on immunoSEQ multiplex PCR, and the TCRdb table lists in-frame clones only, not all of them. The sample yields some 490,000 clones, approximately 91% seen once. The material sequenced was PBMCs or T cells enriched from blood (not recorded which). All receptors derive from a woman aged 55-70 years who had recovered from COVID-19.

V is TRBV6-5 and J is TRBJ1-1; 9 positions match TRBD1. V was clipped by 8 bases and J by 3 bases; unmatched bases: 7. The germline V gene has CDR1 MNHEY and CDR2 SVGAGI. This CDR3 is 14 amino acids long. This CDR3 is CASGTGGWDTEAFF. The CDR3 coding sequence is TGTGCCAGCGGAACAGGGGGCTGGGACACTGAAGCTTTCTTT.

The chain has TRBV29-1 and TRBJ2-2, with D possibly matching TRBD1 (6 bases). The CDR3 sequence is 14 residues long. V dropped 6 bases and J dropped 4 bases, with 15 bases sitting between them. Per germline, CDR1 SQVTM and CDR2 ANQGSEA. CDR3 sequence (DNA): TGCAGCGTAGAACAGGGTGCGCGCACCGGGGAGCTGTTTTTT. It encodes CSVEQGARTGELFF.

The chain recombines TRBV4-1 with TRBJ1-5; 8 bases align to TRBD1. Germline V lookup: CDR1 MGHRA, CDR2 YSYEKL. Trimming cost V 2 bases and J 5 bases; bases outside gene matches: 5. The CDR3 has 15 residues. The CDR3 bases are TGCGCCAGCAGCCAACTTGGACAGGGCGATCAGCCCCAGCATTTT. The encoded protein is CASSQLGQGDQPQHF.

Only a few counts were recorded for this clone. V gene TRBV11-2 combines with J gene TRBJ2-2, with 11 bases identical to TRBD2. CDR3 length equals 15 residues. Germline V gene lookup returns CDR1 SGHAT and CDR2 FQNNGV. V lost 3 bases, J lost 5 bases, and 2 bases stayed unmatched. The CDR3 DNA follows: TGTGCCAGCAGCTTCACTAGCGGGGGTACCGGGGAGCTGTTTTTT. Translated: CASSFTSGGTGELFF.

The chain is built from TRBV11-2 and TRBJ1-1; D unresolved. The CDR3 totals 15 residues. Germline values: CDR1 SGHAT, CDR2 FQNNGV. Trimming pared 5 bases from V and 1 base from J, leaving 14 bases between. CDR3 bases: TGTGCCAGCAGCCTAGGGAGTGTAGGGAACACTGAAGCTTTCTTT. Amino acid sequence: CASSLGSVGNTEAFF.

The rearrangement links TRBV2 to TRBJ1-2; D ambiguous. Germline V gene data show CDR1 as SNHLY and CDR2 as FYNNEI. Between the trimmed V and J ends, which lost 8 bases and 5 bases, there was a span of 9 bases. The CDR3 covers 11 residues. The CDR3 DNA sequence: TGTGCCAGCGTGGAGGGATATGGCTACACCTTC. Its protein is CASVEGYGYTF.

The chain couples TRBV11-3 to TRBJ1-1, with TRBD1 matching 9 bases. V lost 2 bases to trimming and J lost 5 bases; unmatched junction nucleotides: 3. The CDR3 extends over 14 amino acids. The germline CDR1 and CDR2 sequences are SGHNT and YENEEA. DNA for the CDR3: TGTGCCAGCAGCTTACGACAGGGGGGGACTGAAGCTTTCTTT. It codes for CASSLRQGGTEAFF. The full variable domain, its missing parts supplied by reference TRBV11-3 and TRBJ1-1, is EAGVVQSPRYKIIEKKQPVAFWCNPISGHNTLYWYLQNLGQGPELLIRYENEEAVDDSQLPKDRFSAERLKGVDSTLKIQPAELGDSAVYLCASSLRQGGTEAFFGQGTRLTVV.

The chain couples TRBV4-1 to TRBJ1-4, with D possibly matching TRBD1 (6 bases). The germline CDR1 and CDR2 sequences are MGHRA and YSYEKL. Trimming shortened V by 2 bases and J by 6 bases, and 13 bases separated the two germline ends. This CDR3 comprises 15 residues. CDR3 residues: CASSQRGGTYEKLFF. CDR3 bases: TGCGCCAGCAGCCAAAGGGGGGGGACATATGAAAAACTGTTTTTT.

CDR3 amino acids: CATSDPGEGYQPQHF. DNA of the CDR3: TGTGCCACCAGTGACCCAGGGGAGGGTTATCAGCCCCAGCATTTT. The chain combines TRBV24-1 with TRBJ1-5; TRBD1 is a possible D gene (6 bases). The germline V gene has CDR1 KGHDR and CDR2 SFDVKD. This CDR3 region has 15 residues. V lost 4 bases, J lost 5 bases, and 14 bases lay in between.

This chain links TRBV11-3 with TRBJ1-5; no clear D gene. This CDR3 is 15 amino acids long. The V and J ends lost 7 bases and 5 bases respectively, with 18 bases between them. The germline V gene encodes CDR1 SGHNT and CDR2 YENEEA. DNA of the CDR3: TGTGCCAGCATCGTTAAGGAGGAGGGATATCAGCCCCAGCATTTT. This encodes CASIVKEEGYQPQHF.

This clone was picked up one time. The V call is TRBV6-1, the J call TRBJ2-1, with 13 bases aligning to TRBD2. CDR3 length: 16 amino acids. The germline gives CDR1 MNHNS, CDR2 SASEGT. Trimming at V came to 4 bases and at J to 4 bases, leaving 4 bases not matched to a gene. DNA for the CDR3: TGTGCCAGCAGTGGTCGACTAGCGGGGGGATACAATGAGCAGTTCTTC. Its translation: CASSGRLAGGYNEQFF.

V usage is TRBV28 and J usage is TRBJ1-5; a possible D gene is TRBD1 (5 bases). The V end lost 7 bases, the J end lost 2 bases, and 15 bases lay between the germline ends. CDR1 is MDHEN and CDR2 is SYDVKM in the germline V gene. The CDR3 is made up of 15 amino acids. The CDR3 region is CASTRAGNGNQPQHF. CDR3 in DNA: TGTGCCAGCACCAGGGCAGGGAATGGCAATCAGCCCCAGCATTTT. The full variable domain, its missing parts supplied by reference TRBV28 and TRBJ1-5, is DVKVTQSSRYLVKRTGEKVFLECVQDMDHENMFWYRQDPGLGLRLIYFSYDVKMKEKGDIPEGYSVSREKKERFSLILESASTNQTSMYLCASTRAGNGNQPQHFGDGTRLSIL.

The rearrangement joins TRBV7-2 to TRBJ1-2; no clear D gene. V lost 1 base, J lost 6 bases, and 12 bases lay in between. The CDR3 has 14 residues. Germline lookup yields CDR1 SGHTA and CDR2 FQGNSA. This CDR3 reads CASSLGTAENGYTF. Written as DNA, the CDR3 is TGTGCCAGCAGCTTAGGAACAGCGGAAAATGGCTACACCTTC.

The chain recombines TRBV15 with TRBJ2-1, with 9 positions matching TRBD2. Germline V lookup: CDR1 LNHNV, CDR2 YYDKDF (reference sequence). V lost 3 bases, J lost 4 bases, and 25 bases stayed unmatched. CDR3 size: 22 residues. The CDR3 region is CATSRTYAAGGTRPPKYNEQFF. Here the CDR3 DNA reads TGTGCCACCAGCAGGACGTATGCGGCGGGGGGGACTCGGCCCCCCAAATACAATGAGCAGTTCTTC.

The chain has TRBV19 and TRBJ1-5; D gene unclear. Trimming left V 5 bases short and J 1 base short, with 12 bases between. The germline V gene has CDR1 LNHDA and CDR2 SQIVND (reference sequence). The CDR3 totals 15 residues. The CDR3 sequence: CASSAQAMSNQPQHF. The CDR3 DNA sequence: TGTGCCAGTAGTGCGCAGGCGATGAGCAATCAGCCCCAGCATTTT.

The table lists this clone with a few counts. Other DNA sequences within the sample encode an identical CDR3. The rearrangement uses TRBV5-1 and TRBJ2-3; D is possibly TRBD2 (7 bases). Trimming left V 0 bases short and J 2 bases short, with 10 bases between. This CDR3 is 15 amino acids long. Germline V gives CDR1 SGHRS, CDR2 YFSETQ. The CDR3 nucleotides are TGCGCCAGCAGCTTGGTTGGGGGGGCCACAGATACGCAGTATTTT. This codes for CASSLVGGATDTQYF.

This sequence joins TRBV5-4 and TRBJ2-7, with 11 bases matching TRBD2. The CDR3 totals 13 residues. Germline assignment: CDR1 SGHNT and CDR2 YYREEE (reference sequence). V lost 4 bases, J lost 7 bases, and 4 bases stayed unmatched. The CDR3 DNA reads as TGTGCCAGCAGCGGGCTAGCGGGGGGTGAGCAGTACTTC. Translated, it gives CASSGLAGGEQYF.

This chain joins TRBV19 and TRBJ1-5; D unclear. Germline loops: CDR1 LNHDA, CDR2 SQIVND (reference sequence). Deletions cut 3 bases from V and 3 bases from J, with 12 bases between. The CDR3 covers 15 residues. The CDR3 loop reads CASSIGQYNNQPQHF. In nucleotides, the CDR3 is TGTGCCAGTAGTATTGGGCAGTACAACAATCAGCCCCAGCATTTT.

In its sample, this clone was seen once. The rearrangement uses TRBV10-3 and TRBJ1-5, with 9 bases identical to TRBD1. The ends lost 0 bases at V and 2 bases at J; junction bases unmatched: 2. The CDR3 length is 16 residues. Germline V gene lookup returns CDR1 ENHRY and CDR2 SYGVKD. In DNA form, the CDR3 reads TGTGCCATCAGTGAGTCGAGACAGGGGGGCAATCAGCCCCAGCATTTT. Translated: CAISESRQGGNQPQHF.

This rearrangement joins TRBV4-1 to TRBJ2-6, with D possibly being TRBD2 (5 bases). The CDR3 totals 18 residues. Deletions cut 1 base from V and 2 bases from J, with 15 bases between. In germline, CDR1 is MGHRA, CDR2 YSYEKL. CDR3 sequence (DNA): TGCGCCAGCAGCCAAGGGGGAGAGGGTATAGCTGGGGCCAACGTCCTGACTTTC. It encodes CASSQGGEGIAGANVLTF.

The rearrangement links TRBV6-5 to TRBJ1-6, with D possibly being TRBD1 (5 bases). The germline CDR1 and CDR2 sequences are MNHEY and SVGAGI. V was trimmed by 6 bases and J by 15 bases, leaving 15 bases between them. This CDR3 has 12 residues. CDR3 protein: CASSLDISGLHF. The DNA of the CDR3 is TGTGCCAGCAGCCTGGACATTTCAGGCCTCCACTTT.

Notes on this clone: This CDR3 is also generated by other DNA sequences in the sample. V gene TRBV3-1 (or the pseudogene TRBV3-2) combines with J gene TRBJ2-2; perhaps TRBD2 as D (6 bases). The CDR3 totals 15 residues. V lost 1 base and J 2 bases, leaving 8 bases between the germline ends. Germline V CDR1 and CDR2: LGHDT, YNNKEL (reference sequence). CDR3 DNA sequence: TGTGCCAGCAGCCAAGCCGGGGGAAACACCGGGGAGCTGTTTTTT. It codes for CASSQAGGNTGELFF.

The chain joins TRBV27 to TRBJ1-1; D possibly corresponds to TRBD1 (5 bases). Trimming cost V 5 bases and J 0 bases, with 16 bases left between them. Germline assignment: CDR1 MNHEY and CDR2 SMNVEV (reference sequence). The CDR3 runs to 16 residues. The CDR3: CASSLRVTSMNTEAFF. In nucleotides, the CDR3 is TGTGCCAGCAGTCTCAGGGTAACATCCATGAACACTGAAGCTTTCTTT.

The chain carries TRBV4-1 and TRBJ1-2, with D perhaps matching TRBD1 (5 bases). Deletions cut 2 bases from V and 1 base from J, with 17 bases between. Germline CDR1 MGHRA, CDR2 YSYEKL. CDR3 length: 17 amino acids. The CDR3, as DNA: TGCGCCAGCAGCCAAAGAGTGCAGGGAAAGGATAACTATGGCTACACCTTC. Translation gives CASSQRVQGKDNYGYTF.

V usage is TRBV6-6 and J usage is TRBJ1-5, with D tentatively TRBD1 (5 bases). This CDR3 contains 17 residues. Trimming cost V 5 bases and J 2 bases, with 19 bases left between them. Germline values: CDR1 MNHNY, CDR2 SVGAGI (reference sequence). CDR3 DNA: TGTGCCAGCAGTCCATCCCAGGGAGGGTTAGGCAATCAGCCCCAGCATTTT. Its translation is CASSPSQGGLGNQPQHF.

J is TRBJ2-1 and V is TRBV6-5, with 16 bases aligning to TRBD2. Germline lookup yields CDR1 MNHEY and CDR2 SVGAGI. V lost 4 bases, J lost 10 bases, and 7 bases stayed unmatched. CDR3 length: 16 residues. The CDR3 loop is CASSSSGLAGGKEQFF. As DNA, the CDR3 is TGTGCCAGCAGTTCCTCGGGACTAGCGGGGGGGAAGGAGCAGTTCTTC.

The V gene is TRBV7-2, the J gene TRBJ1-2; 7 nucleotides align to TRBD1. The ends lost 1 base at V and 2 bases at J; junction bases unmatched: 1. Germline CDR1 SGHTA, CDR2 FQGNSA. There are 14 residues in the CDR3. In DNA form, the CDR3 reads TGTGCCAGCAGCTTAGTACAGGGGAACTATGGCTACACCTTC. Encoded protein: CASSLVQGNYGYTF.

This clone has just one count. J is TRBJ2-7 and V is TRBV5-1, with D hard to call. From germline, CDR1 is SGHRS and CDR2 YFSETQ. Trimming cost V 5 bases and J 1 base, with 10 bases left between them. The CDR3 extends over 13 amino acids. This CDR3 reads CASSSKLSYEQYV. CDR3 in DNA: TGCGCCAGCAGTTCAAAATTGTCCTACGAGCAGTACGTC.

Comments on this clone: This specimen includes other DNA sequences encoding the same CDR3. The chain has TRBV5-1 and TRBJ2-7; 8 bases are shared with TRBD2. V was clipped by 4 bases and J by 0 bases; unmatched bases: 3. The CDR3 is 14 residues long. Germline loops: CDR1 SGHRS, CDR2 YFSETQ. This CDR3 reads CASSPGGASYEQYF. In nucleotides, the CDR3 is TGCGCCAGCAGCCCGGGGGGGGCCTCCTACGAGCAGTACTTC.

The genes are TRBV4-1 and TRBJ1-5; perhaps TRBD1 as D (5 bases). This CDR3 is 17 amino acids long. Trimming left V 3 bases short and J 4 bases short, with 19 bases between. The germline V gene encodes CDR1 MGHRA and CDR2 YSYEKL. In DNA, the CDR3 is TGCGCCAGCAGCCAGGCGCTTGGGGCAGGGTCGAATCAGCCCCAGCATTTT. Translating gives CASSQALGAGSNQPQHF.